The 20 T cell receptor beta chains below were found in one sample sequenced in a study of early T cells in non-severe SARS-CoV-2 infection. MiXCR was run by TCRdb on the 5' RACE reads, yielding one entry per CDR3 protein. The table has tens of thousands of distinct CDR3 sequences, less than 15% seen once. Sequencing used whole blood. The receptors were sampled from an adult who was a healthcare worker with PCR-confirmed SARS-CoV-2 infection or an uninfected control (not recorded which).

This clonotype was found a few times. The chain recombines TRBV20-1 with TRBJ1-2; weak D call: TRBD1 (5 bases). This CDR3 contains 13 residues. V was clipped by 3 bases and J by 1 base, with 9 bases between them. The germline gives CDR1 DFQATT, CDR2 SNEGSKA (reference sequence). DNA of the CDR3: TGCAGTGCTAGGGGGGGAGATAACTATGGCTACACCTTC. It translates to CSARGGDNYGYTF.

This clonotype has a handful of counts. The chain joins TRBV28 to TRBJ2-7; unclear D gene. Germline lookup yields CDR1 MDHEN and CDR2 SYDVKM. Trimming left V 5 bases short and J 0 bases short, with 14 bases between. CDR3 length equals 15 residues. Written as DNA, the CDR3 is TGTGCCAGCAGTCTCGACTGGCGGCACTCCTACGAGCAGTACTTC. This gives the protein CASSLDWRHSYEQYF.

This clonotype was seen a handful of times. V is TRBV3-1 and J is TRBJ2-2, with D uncertain. Trimming took 3 bases from V and 7 from J, leaving 9 bases between them. The CDR3 contains 13 residues. Germline CDR1 and CDR2: LGHDT and YNNKEL (reference sequence). Here the CDR3 DNA reads TGTGCCAGCAGCCAGAGCGCCCACGGGGAGCTGTTTTTT. It translates to CASSQSAHGELFF.

This clonotype was recorded a few times. The chain has TRBV5-1 and TRBJ2-2, with D possibly TRBD2 on 5 matching bases. Germline V gene sequence: CDR1 SGHRS, CDR2 YFSETQ. The CDR3 loop spans 16 amino acids. V was trimmed by 0 bases and J by 2 bases, leaving 11 bases between them. Here the CDR3 DNA reads TGCGCCAGCAGCTTGGCCTTAGGGAGTAACACCGGGGAGCTGTTTTTT. Translating it yields CASSLALGSNTGELFF.

This clonotype was seen at least ten times. The gene calls are TRBV7-9 and TRBJ1-1, with D unclear. There are 13 residues in the CDR3. Trimming pared 5 bases from V and 3 bases from J, leaving 10 bases between. CDR1 and CDR2 (germline): SEHNR, FQNEAQ (reference sequence). CDR3 DNA: TGTGCCAGCAGCCCTAGCGGGGACACTGAAGCTTTCTTT. This encodes CASSPSGDTEAFF.

This clonotype was counted many times. This chain links TRBV7-2 with TRBJ2-1; 8 nucleotides line up with TRBD1. The V and J ends lost 5 bases and 9 bases, in that order; junction bases with no gene match: 9. Germline CDR1 reads SGHTA; CDR2 reads FQGNSA. The CDR3 runs to 14 residues. CDR3 DNA sequence: TGTGCCAGCAGCCGCGGACAGGGAAGTGGTGAGCAGTTCTTC. Protein product: CASSRGQGSGEQFF.

This clonotype was seen repeatedly, ten times or more. The J gene is TRBJ1-2, the V gene TRBV29-1, with no clear D. Deletions cut 5 bases from V and 4 bases from J, with 14 bases between. The germline CDR1 and CDR2 sequences are SQVTM and ANQGSEA. The CDR3 consists of 13 residues. The CDR3 is CSVREKMSYGYTF. The CDR3 nucleotides read TGCAGCGTTCGGGAGAAGATGAGCTATGGCTACACCTTC.

V is TRBV24-1 and J is TRBJ1-4; D not resolved. Trimming left V 9 bases short and J 8 bases short, with 12 bases between. From germline, CDR1 is KGHDR and CDR2 SFDVKD. This CDR3 is built from 12 residues. CDR3 loop: CATHRLGEKLFF. CDR3 bases: TGTGCCACCCACCGACTCGGAGAAAAACTGTTTTTT.

This clonotype turned up a few times. The chain couples TRBV10-3 to TRBJ2-1; TRBD2 might be the D (5 bases). V was cut by 2 bases and J by 7 bases, with 18 bases left in between. Germline lookup yields CDR1 ENHRY and CDR2 SYGVKD. The CDR3 runs 16 residues. The CDR3 nucleotides are TGTGCCATCAGTGAGGGAGGTAGAACTGTCGGGAATGAGCAGTTCTTC. Amino acids: CAISEGGRTVGNEQFF.

The chain recombines TRBV21-1 with TRBJ2-7; the table's D gene call, TRBD2, was not cross checked with the DNA. TRBV21-1 is a pseudogene segment. The CDR3 contains 11 residues. In DNA, the CDR3 is TGTGCCAGCAGCAAAGCAGGGAGGGAGTACTTC. Translating it yields CASSKAGREYF.

The sample holds many counts of this clonotype. V is TRBV18 and J is TRBJ2-2, with 9 positions matching TRBD1. Germline CDR1 reads KGHSH; CDR2 reads LQKENI. With V trimmed by 2 bases and J by 4 bases, 5 bases remained unmatched. The CDR3 is 16 residues long. Written as DNA, the CDR3 is TGTGCCAGCTCACCAACAGGGGGCGTCGGCACCGGGGAGCTGTTTTTT. This codes for CASSPTGGVGTGELFF. Complete variable domain (other parts from reference TRBV18 and TRBJ2-2): NAGVMQNPRHLVRRRGQEARLRCSPMKGHSHVYWYRQLPEEGLKFMVYLQKENIIDESGMPKERFSAEFPKEGPSILRIQQVVRGDSAAYFCASSPTGGVGTGELFFGEGSRLTVL.

This clonotype was counted ten times or more. This chain connects TRBV12-3 or TRBV12-4 to TRBJ2-1; tentatively, D is TRBD2 (5 bases). Trimming removed 2 bases at V and 9 bases at J, with 17 bases between. The CDR3 extends over 15 amino acids. CDR3 protein: CASSLTGASGVEQFF. The CDR3, as DNA: TGTGCCAGCAGTTTAACTGGAGCCTCCGGGGTTGAGCAGTTCTTC.

The chain employs TRBV9 and TRBJ2-1, with 10 bases identical to TRBD1. V was clipped by 3 bases and J by 6 bases; unmatched bases: 3. The length of the CDR3 is 14 residues. The V gene's germline CDR1 is SGDLS and CDR2 YYNGEE. CDR3 nucleotides: TGTGCCAGCAGCGCCGGGACAGGGGTCAATGAGCAGTTCTTC. It specifies CASSAGTGVNEQFF.

Many counts were recorded for this clonotype. The rearrangement links TRBV20-1 to TRBJ2-5, with D maybe TRBD2 (6 bases). Germline lookup yields CDR1 DFQATT and CDR2 SNEGSKA (reference sequence). The CDR3 runs 15 residues. The V end lost 0 bases, the J end lost 2 bases, and 13 bases lay between the germline ends. In DNA, the CDR3 is TGCAGTGCTAGAGATTCCGGGACTTTTCAAGAGACCCAGTACTTC. It encodes CSARDSGTFQETQYF.

This clonotype was seen many times. The chain links TRBV20-1 to TRBJ2-2, with 7 bases matching TRBD2. The V and J ends lost 6 bases and 2 bases, in that order; junction bases with no gene match: 6. CDR1 DFQATT and CDR2 SNEGSKA come from the germline V gene (reference sequence). This CDR3 is 14 amino acids long. The CDR3 is CSAQTSSNTGELFF. In DNA form, the CDR3 reads TGCAGTGCCCAGACTAGCTCTAACACCGGGGAGCTGTTTTTT.

In its sample, this clonotype was seen a few times. The V call is TRBV19, the J call TRBJ2-7; D not resolved. CDR3 length: 15 amino acids. V shed 1 base and J shed 3 bases, with 13 bases lying between them. Germline CDR1 is LNHDA and CDR2 is SQIVND (reference sequence). The CDR3 region has the DNA TGTGCCAGTAGTATAGCTCTATCCATCGTCTACGAGCAGTACTTC. This gives the protein CASSIALSIVYEQYF.

This clonotype was recorded at least ten times. This chain uses TRBV6-2 or TRBV6-3 with TRBJ2-5; 8 bases are a match to TRBD2. The length of the CDR3 is 16 residues. CDR1 MNHEY and CDR2 SVGEGT come from the germline V gene. V lost 0 bases to trimming and J lost 2 bases; unmatched junction nucleotides: 5. CDR3 sequence: CASSYSPSGFQETQYF. DNA for the CDR3: TGTGCCAGCAGTTACTCGCCTAGCGGGTTTCAAGAGACCCAGTACTTC.

This clonotype was counted many times. The V call is TRBV11-3, the J call TRBJ2-7, with 8 bases identical to TRBD2. CDR3 length equals 14 residues. The germline CDR1 and CDR2 sequences are SGHNT and YENEEA. Trimming at V came to 2 bases and at J to 3 bases, leaving 3 bases not matched to a gene. CDR3 residues: CASSLMREVYEQYF. For the CDR3, the DNA is TGTGCCAGCAGCTTAATGCGGGAGGTCTACGAGCAGTACTTC.

This clonotype was seen many times. Here the CDR3 DNA reads TGCAGTGCTAGAGATCCGCTACGGTCGGGCTACACCTTC. This codes for CSARDPLRSGYTF. The chain links TRBV20-1 to TRBJ1-2; D is undetermined. V lost 0 bases to trimming and J lost 8 bases, with 13 bases between them. Germline V gene data show CDR1 as DFQATT and CDR2 as SNEGSKA (reference sequence). The CDR3 has 13 residues.

Here the CDR3 reads CAITGSNTEAFF. In DNA form, the CDR3 reads TGTGCCATCACAGGTTCGAACACTGAAGCTTTCTTT. This rearrangement joins TRBV10-3 to TRBJ1-1; D unresolved. This CDR3 contains 12 residues. Germline lookup yields CDR1 ENHRY and CDR2 SYGVKD. The V end lost 7 bases, the J end lost 1 base, and 7 bases lay between the germline ends.